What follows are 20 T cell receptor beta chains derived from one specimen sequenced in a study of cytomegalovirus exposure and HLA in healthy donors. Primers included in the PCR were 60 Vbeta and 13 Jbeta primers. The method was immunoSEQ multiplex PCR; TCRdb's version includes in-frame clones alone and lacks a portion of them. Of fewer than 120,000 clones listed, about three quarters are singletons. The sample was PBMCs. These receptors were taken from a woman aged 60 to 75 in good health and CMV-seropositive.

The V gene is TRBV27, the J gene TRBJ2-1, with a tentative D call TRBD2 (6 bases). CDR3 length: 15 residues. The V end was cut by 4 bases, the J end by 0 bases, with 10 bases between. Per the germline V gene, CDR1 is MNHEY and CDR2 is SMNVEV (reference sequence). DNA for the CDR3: TGTGCCAGCAGTTCGGACTACGGCTCCTACAATGAGCAGTTCTTC. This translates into CASSSDYGSYNEQFF.

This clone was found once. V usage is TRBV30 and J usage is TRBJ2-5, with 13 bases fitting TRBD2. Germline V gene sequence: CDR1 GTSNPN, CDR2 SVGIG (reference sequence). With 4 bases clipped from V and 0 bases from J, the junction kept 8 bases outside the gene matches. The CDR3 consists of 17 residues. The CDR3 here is CAWTTGLAGVNQETQYF. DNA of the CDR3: TGTGCCTGGACCACTGGACTAGCGGGAGTTAACCAAGAGACCCAGTACTTC.

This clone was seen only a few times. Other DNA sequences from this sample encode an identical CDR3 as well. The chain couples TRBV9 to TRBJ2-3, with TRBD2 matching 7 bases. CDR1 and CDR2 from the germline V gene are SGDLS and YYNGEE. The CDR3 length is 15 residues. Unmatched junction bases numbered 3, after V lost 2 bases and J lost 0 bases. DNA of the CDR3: TGTGCCAGCAGCGTCCTAGCGGCGAGCACAGATACGCAGTATTTT. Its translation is CASSVLAASTDTQYF.

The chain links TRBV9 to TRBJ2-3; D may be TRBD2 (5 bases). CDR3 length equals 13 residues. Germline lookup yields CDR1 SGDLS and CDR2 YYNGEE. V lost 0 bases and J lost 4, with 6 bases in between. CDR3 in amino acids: CASSVGRADTQYF. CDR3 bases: TGTGCCAGCAGCGTAGGGCGGGCAGATACGCAGTATTTT.

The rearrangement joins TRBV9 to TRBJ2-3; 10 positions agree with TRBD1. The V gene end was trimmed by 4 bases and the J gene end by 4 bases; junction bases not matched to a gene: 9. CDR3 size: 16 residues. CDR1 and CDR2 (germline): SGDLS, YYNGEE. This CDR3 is CASSWGQGRLADTQYF. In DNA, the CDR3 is TGTGCCAGCAGCTGGGGACAGGGGAGGTTAGCAGATACGCAGTATTTT.

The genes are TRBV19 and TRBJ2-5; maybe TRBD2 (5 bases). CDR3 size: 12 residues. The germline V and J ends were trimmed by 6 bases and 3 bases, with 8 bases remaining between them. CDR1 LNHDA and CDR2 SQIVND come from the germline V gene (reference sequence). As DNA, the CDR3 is TGTGCCAGTAGCCAGGAGGAAGAGACCCAGTACTTC. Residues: CASSQEEETQYF.

The CDR3 region is CASQQGSYNEQFF. CDR3 DNA: TGTGCCAGCCAACAGGGGTCCTACAATGAGCAGTTCTTC. The rearrangement joins TRBV2 to TRBJ2-1; TRBD1 matches 7 bases. Germline V gene sequence: CDR1 SNHLY, CDR2 FYNNEI. CDR3 size: 13 residues. The ends lost 8 bases at V and 1 base at J; junction bases unmatched: 2.

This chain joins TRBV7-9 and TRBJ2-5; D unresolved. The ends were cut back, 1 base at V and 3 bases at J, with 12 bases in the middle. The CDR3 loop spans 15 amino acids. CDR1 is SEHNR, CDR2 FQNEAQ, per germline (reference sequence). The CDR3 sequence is CASSLVAAAEETQYF. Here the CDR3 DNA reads TGTGCCAGCAGCTTAGTCGCGGCAGCTGAAGAGACCCAGTACTTC.

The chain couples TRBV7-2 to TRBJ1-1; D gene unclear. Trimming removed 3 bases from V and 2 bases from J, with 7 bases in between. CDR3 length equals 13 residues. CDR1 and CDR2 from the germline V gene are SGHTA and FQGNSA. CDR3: CASSFRGNTEAFF. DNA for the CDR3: TGTGCCAGCAGCTTTCGGGGAAACACTGAAGCTTTCTTT. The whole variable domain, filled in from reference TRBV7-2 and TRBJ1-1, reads GAGVSQSPSNKVTEKGKDVELRCDPISGHTALYWYRQSLGQGLEFLIYFQGNSAPDKSGLPSDRFSAERTGGSVSTLTIQRTQQEDSAVYLCASSFRGNTEAFFGQGTRLTVV.

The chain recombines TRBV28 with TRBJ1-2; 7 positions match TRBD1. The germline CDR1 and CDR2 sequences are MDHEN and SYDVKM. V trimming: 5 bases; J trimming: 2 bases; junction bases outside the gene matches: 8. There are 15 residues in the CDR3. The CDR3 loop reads CASSTRQGLNYGYTF. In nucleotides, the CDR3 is TGTGCCAGCAGTACCAGACAGGGTTTAAACTATGGCTACACCTTC.

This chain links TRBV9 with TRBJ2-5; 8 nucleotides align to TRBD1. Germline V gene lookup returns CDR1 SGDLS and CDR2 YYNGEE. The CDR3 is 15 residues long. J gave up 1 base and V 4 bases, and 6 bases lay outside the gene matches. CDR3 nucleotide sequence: TGTGCCAGCAGCCCGGACAGGGCAATCCAAGAGACCCAGTACTTC. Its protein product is CASSPDRAIQETQYF.

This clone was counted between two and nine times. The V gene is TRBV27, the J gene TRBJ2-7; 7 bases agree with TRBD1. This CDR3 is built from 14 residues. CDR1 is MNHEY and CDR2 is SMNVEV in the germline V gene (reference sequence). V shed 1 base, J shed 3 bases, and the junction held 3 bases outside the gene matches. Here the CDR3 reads CASSLWDSHYEQYF. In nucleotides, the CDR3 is TGTGCCAGCAGTTTATGGGACAGTCACTACGAGCAGTACTTC.

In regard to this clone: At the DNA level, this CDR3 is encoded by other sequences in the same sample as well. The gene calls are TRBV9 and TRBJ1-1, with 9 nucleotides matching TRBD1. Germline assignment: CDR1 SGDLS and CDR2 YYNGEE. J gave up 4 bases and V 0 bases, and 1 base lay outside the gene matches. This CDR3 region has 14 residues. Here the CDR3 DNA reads TGTGCCAGCAGCGTAGCGACAGGGGGCACTGAAGCTTTCTTT. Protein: CASSVATGGTEAFF. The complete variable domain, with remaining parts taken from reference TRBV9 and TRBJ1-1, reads DSGVTQTPKHLITATGQRVTLRCSPRSGDLSVYWYQQSLDQGLQFLIQYYNGEERAKGNILERFSAQQFPDLHSELNLSSLELGDSALYFCASSVATGGTEAFFGQGTRLTVV.

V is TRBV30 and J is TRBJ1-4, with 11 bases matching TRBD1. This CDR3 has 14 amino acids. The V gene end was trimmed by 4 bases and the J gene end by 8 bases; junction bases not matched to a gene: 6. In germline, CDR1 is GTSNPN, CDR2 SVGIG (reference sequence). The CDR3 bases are TGTGCCTGGACTCAGGGACAGGGGGGCGAAAAACTGTTTTTT. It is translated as CAWTQGQGGEKLFF.

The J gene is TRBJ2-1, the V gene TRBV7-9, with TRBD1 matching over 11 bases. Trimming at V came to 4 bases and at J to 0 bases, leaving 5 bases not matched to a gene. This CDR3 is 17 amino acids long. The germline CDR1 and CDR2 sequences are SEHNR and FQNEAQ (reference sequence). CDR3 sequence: CASSWDRGASSYNEQFF. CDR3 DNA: TGTGCCAGCAGCTGGGACAGGGGGGCTAGCTCCTACAATGAGCAGTTCTTC.

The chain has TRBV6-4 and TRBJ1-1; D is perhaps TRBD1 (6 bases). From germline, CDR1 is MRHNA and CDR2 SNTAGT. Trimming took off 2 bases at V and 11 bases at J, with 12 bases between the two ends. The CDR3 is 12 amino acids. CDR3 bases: TGTGCCAGCAGTGACCCTCCGGGACACGCTTTCTTT. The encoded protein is CASSDPPGHAFF.

The DNA of the CDR3 is TGCGCCAGCAGCCGCAAAAGTTCGACCGGGACACAAAGCTACGAGCAGTACTTC. Encoded protein: CASSRKSSTGTQSYEQYF. This chain uses TRBV4-1 with TRBJ2-7; possible D gene TRBD1, 6 bases. The V gene's germline CDR1 is MGHRA and CDR2 YSYEKL. The CDR3 consists of 18 residues. V was shortened by 4 bases and J by 3 bases, with 25 bases between the two germline ends.

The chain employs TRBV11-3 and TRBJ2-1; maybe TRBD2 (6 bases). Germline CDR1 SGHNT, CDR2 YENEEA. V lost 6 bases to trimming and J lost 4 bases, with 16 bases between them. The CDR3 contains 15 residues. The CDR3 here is CASSLEASVYNEQFF. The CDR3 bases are TGTGCCAGCAGTCTGGAGGCTAGCGTGTACAATGAGCAGTTCTTC.

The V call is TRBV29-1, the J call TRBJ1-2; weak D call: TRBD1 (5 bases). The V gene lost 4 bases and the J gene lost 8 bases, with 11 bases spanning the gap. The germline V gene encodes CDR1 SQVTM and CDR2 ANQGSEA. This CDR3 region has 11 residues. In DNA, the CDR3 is TGCAGCGTTGGTGACAGAGGAGGCTACACCTTC. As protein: CSVGDRGGYTF.

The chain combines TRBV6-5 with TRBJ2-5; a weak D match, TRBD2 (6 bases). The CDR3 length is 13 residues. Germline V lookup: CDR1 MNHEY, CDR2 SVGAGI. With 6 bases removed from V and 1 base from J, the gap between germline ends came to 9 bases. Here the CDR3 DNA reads TGTGCCAGCAGGCGACTAGGCCAAGAGACCCAGTACTTC. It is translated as CASRRLGQETQYF.